Below, 9 T cell receptor beta chains from the same sample are listed, as sequenced in a study of T cell repertoires in cytomegalovirus infection (dated by TCRdb to about 2019). TCRdb names Illumina HiSeq 1500 as the instrument used. In TCRdb, the public reads were trimmed at Q25 with fastp and aligned with MiXCR, with productive beta chains retained. Rows with one shared CDR3 protein collapse into an entry with the most common genes and DNA. The sample table records about 740,000 distinct CDR3 sequences; about a third of these occur just once. The top ten clonotypes cover around 3% of the sample. The sample consisted of PBMCs. The receptors shown here come from a human donor in good health (CMV status not recorded). Some clones in this sample may be carry-over from other donors' samples.

This clonotype was counted only a few times. Mismatch with germline at one junction end may stem from a read error. This chain uses TRBV7-6 with TRBJ1-4; D is perhaps TRBD1 (6 bases). The germline V gene has CDR1 SGHVS and CDR2 FNYEAQ. This CDR3 is 15 amino acids long. The CDR3 DNA reads as TGTGCCAGCAGCCCCACAGGACAGTTTAATGAAAGACTGTTTTTT. This encodes CASSPTGQFNERLFF.

The count of this clonotype is one. The chain recombines TRBV28 with TRBJ1-1; D gene ambiguous. Germline CDR1 reads MDHEN; CDR2 reads SYDVKM. V dropped 3 bases and J dropped 11 bases, with 19 bases sitting between them. The CDR3 spans 14 residues. DNA for the CDR3: TGTGCCAGCAGTTTGACGGGGTACCGCCTTGGGGCTTTCTTT. It encodes CASSLTGYRLGAFF.

CDR3 sequence: CASSQAGGRNQPQHF. The DNA of the CDR3 is TGTGCCAGCAGCCAAGCAGGGGGGAGAAATCAGCCCCAGCATTTT. This sequence joins TRBV6-2 or TRBV6-3 and TRBJ1-5; 7 bases are shared with TRBD1. This CDR3 has 15 residues. Unmatched junction bases numbered 9, after V lost 6 bases and J lost 4 bases. Looked up from germline, CDR1 is MNHEY and CDR2 is SVGEGT.

The chain joins TRBV9 to TRBJ1-1; no reliable D call. V shed 4 bases and J shed 6 bases, with 13 bases lying between them. The CDR3 has 13 amino acids. CDR1 and CDR2 from the germline V gene are SGDLS and YYNGEE. CDR3 sequence: CASSPRTFPEAFF. The CDR3 region has the DNA TGTGCCAGCAGCCCTAGGACTTTTCCTGAAGCTTTCTTT.

The V call is TRBV7-6, the J call TRBJ2-7; 8 bases are a match to TRBD2. With V trimmed by 5 bases and J by 4 bases, 10 bases remained unmatched. The CDR3 loop spans 15 amino acids. CDR1 and CDR2 (germline): SGHVS, FNYEAQ. CDR3 residues: CASSQAGGANYEQYF. In nucleotides, the CDR3 is TGTGCCAGCAGCCAGGCGGGGGGCGCGAATTACGAGCAGTACTTC. Using reference TRBV7-6 and TRBJ2-7 for the parts outside the CDR3, the full variable domain is GAGVSQSPRYKVTKRGQDVALRCDPISGHVSLYWYRQALGQGPEFLTYFNYEAQQDKSGLPNDRFSAERPEGSISTLTIQRTEQRDSAMYRCASSQAGGANYEQYFGPGTRLTVT.

This chain uses TRBV7-2 with TRBJ1-1; D is unresolved. This CDR3 is 14 amino acids long. V was pared by 2 bases and J by 7 bases, with 14 bases between. Germline V CDR1 and CDR2: SGHTA, FQGNSA. The CDR3 loop is CASSLRFVSGEAFF. CDR3 coding DNA: TGTGCCAGCAGCTTAAGGTTCGTGTCCGGTGAAGCTTTCTTT.

This clonotype was recorded many times. The rearrangement joins TRBV7-3 to TRBJ2-7; no reliable D call. Germline-derived CDR1 and CDR2 are SGHTA and FQGTGA. Trimming left V 5 bases short and J 7 bases short, with 15 bases between. There are 13 residues in the CDR3. Here the CDR3 DNA reads TGTGCCAGCAGCGCGGAGACCAGTCGGGAGCAGTACTTC. This sequence encodes CASSAETSREQYF.

This clonotype was counted between two and nine times. The chain recombines TRBV4-1 with TRBJ2-4; possible D gene TRBD2, 6 bases. V was clipped by 1 base and J by 1 base, with 17 bases between them. This CDR3 contains 18 residues. Germline V lookup: CDR1 MGHRA, CDR2 YSYEKL. The CDR3 DNA reads TGCGCCAGCAGCCAAGGAGTTGTGGTAGGGAGGGCCAAAAACATTCAGTACTTC. It translates to CASSQGVVVGRAKNIQYF.

This clonotype appeared a few times. This chain joins TRBV28 and TRBJ1-5, with D unclear. CDR3 length: 14 amino acids. V was shortened by 8 bases and J by 0 bases, with 11 bases between the two germline ends. Germline lookup yields CDR1 MDHEN and CDR2 SYDVKM. CDR3 coding DNA: TGTGCCAGCGCCCTGACCGGTAGCAATCAGCCCCAGCATTTT. Protein: CASALTGSNQPQHF.